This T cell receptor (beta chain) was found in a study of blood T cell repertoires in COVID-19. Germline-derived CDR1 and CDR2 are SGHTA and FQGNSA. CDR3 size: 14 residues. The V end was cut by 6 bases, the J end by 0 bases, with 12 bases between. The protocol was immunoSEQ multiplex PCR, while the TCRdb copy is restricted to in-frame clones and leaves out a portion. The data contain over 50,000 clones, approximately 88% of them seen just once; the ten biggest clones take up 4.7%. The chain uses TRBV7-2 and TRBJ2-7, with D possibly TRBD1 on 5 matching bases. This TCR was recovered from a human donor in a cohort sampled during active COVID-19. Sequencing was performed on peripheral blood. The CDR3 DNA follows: TGTGCCAGCAGTTCCCAGGGTAGCTCCTACGAGCAGTACTTC. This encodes CASSSQGSSYEQYF.